The clone carrying this T cell receptor (beta chain) came up a few times. Its antigen is not known. MiXCR, run by TCRdb on the RT-PCR reads, gives a single entry per CDR3 protein. The sample gives approximately 530,000 distinct CDR3 sequences, less than 10% of which show up once; under 15% is in the top ten. The data were taken from a study of response to subunit inactivated influenza vaccine. Findings and caveats of the study: Authors proposed each seasonal influenza vaccination draws in few new T cells.

The CDR3 is 17 amino acids. V lost 5 bases, J lost 4 bases, and 12 bases stayed unmatched. Germline V gene lookup returns CDR1 SGHAT and CDR2 FQNNGV. The sequence came from a man between 45 and 75 years old who received an inactivated influenza vaccine. Specimen: PBMCs from blood, collected less than 25 months after vaccination. The gene calls are TRBV11-2 and TRBJ2-2, with 8 bases identical to TRBD2. The CDR3 DNA follows: TGTGCCAGCAGCCCAACCGCAGCGGGAGAAGGCACCGGGGAGCTGTTTTTT. Protein product: CASSPTAAGEGTGELFF. The full variable domain, its missing parts supplied by reference TRBV11-2 and TRBJ2-2, is EAGVAQSPRYKIIEKRQSVAFWCNPISGHATLYWYQQILGQGPKLLIQFQNNGVVDDSQLPKDRFSAERLKGVDSTLKIQPAKLEDSAVYLCASSPTAAGEGTGELFFGEGSRLTVL.